One and the same sample provided the 22 T cell receptor beta chains below, sequenced in a study of blood T cell repertoires in COVID-19. Here immunoSEQ multiplex PCR was the method, and the copy in TCRdb shows in-frame clones only, minus some. The sample has a few hundred thousand clones, under 90% seen once. Source material: PBMCs or T cells enriched from blood (not recorded which). The receptors here all came from a woman aged 18-29 years who had recovered from COVID-19.

This clone has only a few counts. The chain recombines TRBV5-6 with TRBJ1-3, with a tentative D call TRBD1 (6 bases). The CDR3 is 16 residues long. The ends were cut back, 0 bases at V and 4 bases at J, with 14 bases in the middle. CDR1 SGHDT and CDR2 YYEEEE come from the germline V gene. Written as DNA, the CDR3 is TGTGCCAGCAGCTTGGGGCTTAGTGGGGGCGGAAACACCATATATTTT. Translation: CASSLGLSGGGNTIYF.

The chain has TRBV5-1 and TRBJ1-2, with a weak D call TRBD1 (5 bases). The CDR3 is 15 residues long. V shed 0 bases and J shed 0 bases, with 9 bases lying between them. Per the germline V gene, CDR1 is SGHRS and CDR2 is YFSETQ. CDR3 nucleotide sequence: TGCGCCAGCAGCTTGGCGACAGCTACTAACTATGGCTACACCTTC. Encoded protein: CASSLATATNYGYTF.

The chain joins TRBV9 to TRBJ1-6; D not resolved. Trimming removed 2 bases at V and 5 bases at J, with 8 bases between. The length of the CDR3 is 14 residues. CDR1 is SGDLS, CDR2 YYNGEE, per germline. The DNA of the CDR3 is TGTGCCAGCAGCGTGTATACTAATAATTCACCCCTCCACTTT. It yields the protein CASSVYTNNSPLHF.

The J gene is TRBJ2-7, the V gene TRBV4-1, with 11 positions matching TRBD2. V lost 2 bases, J lost 3 bases, and 3 bases stayed unmatched. The germline V gene encodes CDR1 MGHRA and CDR2 YSYEKL. The CDR3 covers 15 residues. In DNA form, the CDR3 reads TGCGCCAGCAGCCAACTAGCGGGGGGATTCTACGAGCAGTACTTC. Translating gives CASSQLAGGFYEQYF.

The rearrangement joins TRBV2 to TRBJ2-3, with 12 positions matching TRBD2. The germline V gene has CDR1 SNHLY and CDR2 FYNNEI. With V trimmed by 6 bases and J by 4 bases, 8 bases remained unmatched. This CDR3 is built from 16 residues. The CDR3 loop is CASRRTSGILADTQYF. The DNA for the CDR3 is TGTGCCAGCAGGAGGACTAGCGGGATTTTAGCAGATACGCAGTATTTT.

The J gene is TRBJ1-2, the V gene TRBV5-4, with 7 positions matching TRBD1. Germline V gene lookup returns CDR1 SGHNT and CDR2 YYREEE (reference sequence). The J segment lost 5 bases and the V segment lost 4 bases, leaving 11 bases of the junction unmatched. This CDR3 is 15 amino acids long. CDR3 DNA: TGTGCCAGCAGCACATACAGCAGGGGGGATTATGGCTACACCTTC. Protein: CASSTYSRGDYGYTF.

In nucleotides, the CDR3 is TGTGCCAGCGGGCAGGCCAATTCACCCCTCCACTTT. Its translation is CASGQANSPLHF. The J gene is TRBJ1-6, the V gene TRBV2; no firm D call. There are 12 residues in the CDR3. Germline V gene sequence: CDR1 SNHLY, CDR2 FYNNEI. The V end lost 8 bases, the J end lost 7 bases, and 9 bases lay between the germline ends.

CDR3 residues: CASSPGDRPYEQYF. Written as DNA, the CDR3 is TGTGCCAGCAGTCCGGGGGACAGACCCTACGAGCAGTACTTC. The chain has TRBV27 and TRBJ2-7; a weak D match, TRBD1 (7 bases). Between the trimmed V and J ends, which lost 5 bases and 2 bases, there was a span of 13 bases. CDR1 and CDR2 from the germline V gene are MNHEY and SMNVEV (reference sequence). The CDR3 totals 14 residues.

As DNA, the CDR3 is TGCGCCAGCAGCCAACCCAGTTACAATGAGCAGTTCTTC. Translation: CASSQPSYNEQFF. This sequence joins TRBV4-1 and TRBJ2-1; D is unresolved. Germline V gene sequence: CDR1 MGHRA, CDR2 YSYEKL. Trimming left V 2 bases short and J 4 bases short, with 6 bases between. The CDR3 is made up of 13 amino acids.

The V gene is TRBV6-5, the J gene TRBJ1-5, with 10 bases lining up with TRBD1. This CDR3 contains 14 residues. Germline values: CDR1 MNHEY, CDR2 SVGAGI. The V gene end was trimmed by 6 bases and the J gene end by 6 bases; junction bases not matched to a gene: 5. The CDR3 sequence: CASSRDRGVQPQHF. CDR3 sequence (DNA): TGTGCCAGCAGCCGGGACAGGGGCGTTCAGCCCCAGCATTTT.

The V call is TRBV19, the J call TRBJ2-1; the D is unclear. Trimming shortened V by 3 bases and J by 6 bases, and 3 bases separated the two germline ends. The CDR3 contains 11 residues. Germline CDR1 LNHDA, CDR2 SQIVND (reference sequence). The CDR3 DNA sequence: TGTGCCAGTAGTATCCTCAATGAGCAGTTCTTC. Encoded protein: CASSILNEQFF.

This chain links TRBV7-2 with TRBJ1-3; no firm D call. Germline V gene lookup returns CDR1 SGHTA and CDR2 FQGNSA. Trimming left V 3 bases short and J 0 bases short, with 6 bases between. This CDR3 spans 14 amino acids. The CDR3 nucleotides are TGTGCCAGCAGCTTTTGGAGCTCTGGAAACACCATATATTTT. This translates into CASSFWSSGNTIYF.

This clone was picked up a small number of times. The genes are TRBV7-2 and TRBJ1-4, with a tentative D call TRBD1 (5 bases). In germline, CDR1 is SGHTA, CDR2 FQGNSA. The CDR3 is 15 amino acids. Deletions cut 1 base from V and 9 bases from J, with 15 bases between. The CDR3 sequence: CASSLEGRGGKKLFF. The CDR3 bases are TGTGCCAGCAGCTTAGAGGGACGGGGGGGGAAAAAACTGTTTTTT. The full variable domain, rest sourced from reference TRBV7-2 and TRBJ1-4, is GAGVSQSPSNKVTEKGKDVELRCDPISGHTALYWYRQSLGQGLEFLIYFQGNSAPDKSGLPSDRFSAERTGGSVSTLTIQRTQQEDSAVYLCASSLEGRGGKKLFFGSGTQLSVL.

The gene calls are TRBV19 and TRBJ1-5, with unresolved D. This CDR3 region has 17 residues. Germline CDR1 and CDR2: LNHDA and SQIVND (reference sequence). The ends were cut back, 10 bases at V and 5 bases at J, with 27 bases in the middle. The CDR3 here is CATSTRASGSWDQPQHF. CDR3 bases: TGTGCCACCTCGACTAGGGCCTCGGGAAGTTGGGATCAGCCCCAGCATTTT.

The chain employs TRBV5-1 and TRBJ1-3; TRBD1 matches at 8 bases. The CDR3 is made up of 17 amino acids. Losses at the gene ends were 4 bases for V and 0 bases for J; bases not matched to a gene: 9. The germline V gene encodes CDR1 SGHRS and CDR2 YFSETQ. CDR3 protein: CASSGGQGGDSGNTIYF. The DNA for the CDR3 is TGCGCCAGCAGCGGCGGACAGGGTGGCGACTCTGGAAACACCATATATTTT.

This clone was recorded once. The rearrangement uses TRBV18 and TRBJ1-5; D not resolved. This CDR3 is 12 amino acids long. Germline assignment: CDR1 KGHSH and CDR2 LQKENI. The germline V and J ends were trimmed by 2 bases and 6 bases, with 5 bases remaining between them. The CDR3 sequence is CASSPRAQPQHF. The DNA of the CDR3 is TGTGCCAGCTCACCAAGAGCTCAGCCCCAGCATTTT.

V gene TRBV7-9 combines with J gene TRBJ2-2; 15 positions agree with TRBD2. V was pared by 10 bases and J by 5 bases, with 8 bases of the junction left unmatched. This CDR3 is 16 amino acids long. Germline assignment: CDR1 SEHNR and CDR2 FQNEAQ (reference sequence). In DNA, the CDR3 is TGTGCCATCCCTGGGACTAGCGGGAGGTATACCGGGGAGCTGTTTTTT. It encodes CAIPGTSGRYTGELFF.

This chain links TRBV5-1 with TRBJ1-1; TRBD1 is a possible D gene (5 bases). V was cut by 6 bases and J by 2 bases, with 11 bases left in between. CDR1 and CDR2 (germline): SGHRS, YFSETQ. CDR3 length: 13 amino acids. In DNA form, the CDR3 reads TGCGCCAGCAAGGACAACTCAAACACTGAAGCTTTCTTT. It codes for CASKDNSNTEAFF.

The chain employs TRBV7-9 and TRBJ2-1; 10 bases map to TRBD2. J was trimmed by 5 bases and V by 1 base; bases with no gene match: 8. Germline CDR1 SEHNR, CDR2 FQNEAQ (reference sequence). There are 17 residues in the CDR3. CDR3: CASSLVWTSGLDNEQFF. CDR3 sequence (DNA): TGTGCCAGCAGCTTAGTTTGGACTAGCGGTTTAGACAATGAGCAGTTCTTC.

This chain connects TRBV5-5 to TRBJ1-1; 8 bases match TRBD1. Germline V gene lookup returns CDR1 SGHKS and CDR2 YYEKEE (reference sequence). The CDR3 runs 14 residues. Trimming at V came to 4 bases and at J to 4 bases, leaving 6 bases not matched to a gene. CDR3 region: CASSHDRGSTEAFF. The CDR3 nucleotides are TGTGCCAGCAGCCACGACAGGGGTAGCACTGAAGCTTTCTTT.

The rearrangement joins TRBV24-1 to TRBJ1-2; 8 positions match TRBD1. V was clipped by 5 bases and J by 0 bases; unmatched bases: 7. The CDR3 has 16 residues. Germline CDR1 reads KGHDR; CDR2 reads SFDVKD. The CDR3 here is CATSAVTGGANYGYTF. The CDR3 region has the DNA TGTGCCACCAGTGCTGTTACAGGGGGAGCTAACTATGGCTACACCTTC.

This chain uses TRBV11-2 with TRBJ1-2, with a tentative D call TRBD1 (6 bases). The CDR3 covers 16 residues. Germline assignment: CDR1 SGHAT and CDR2 FQNNGV. Trimming removed 4 bases at V and 6 bases at J, with 21 bases between. The CDR3 here is CASSSVRGGRGHGYTF. DNA for the CDR3: TGTGCCAGCAGCTCCGTTCGGGGGGGCAGGGGACATGGCTACACCTTC. The variable domain in full, completed from reference TRBV11-2 and TRBJ1-2, reads EAGVAQSPRYKIIEKRQSVAFWCNPISGHATLYWYQQILGQGPKLLIQFQNNGVVDDSQLPKDRFSAERLKGVDSTLKIQPAKLEDSAVYLCASSSVRGGRGHGYTFGSGTRLTVV.